Below are 20 T cell receptor beta chains sequenced from a single sample in a study of cytotoxic CD8 clonotypes in ibrutinib-treated CLL. Sequencing used immunoSEQ multiplex PCR; TCRdb keeps in-frame clones, though not all of them. The table records 100,000 to 150,000 clones, roughly 85% of them present only once. The source was PBMCs, collected after 24 months of ibrutinib treatment. These receptor sequences come from a human donor with chronic lymphocytic leukemia.

The CDR3 DNA follows: TGTGCCAGCAGTTTATTCGGGCAAGAGACCCAGTACTTC. Translating gives CASSLFGQETQYF. This chain links TRBV27 with TRBJ2-5; no definite D call. The germline gives CDR1 MNHEY, CDR2 SMNVEV (reference sequence). Trimming took 1 base from V and 2 from J, leaving 5 bases between them. The CDR3 is 13 residues long.

The CDR3 here is CASSDRLGNTQYF. The CDR3 DNA reads as TGTGCCAGCAGTGACCGACTAGGAAATACGCAGTATTTT. V usage is TRBV6-4 and J usage is TRBJ2-3; D is possibly TRBD2 (6 bases). This CDR3 is 13 amino acids long. From germline, CDR1 is MRHNA and CDR2 SNTAGT. V lost 2 bases to trimming and J lost 7 bases, with 10 bases between them.

A remark on this clone: One junction end does not reproduce the germline sequence, and a read error may be involved. The chain joins TRBV7-7 to TRBJ2-4; D gene uncertain. The germline CDR1 and CDR2 sequences are SSHAT and FNYEAQ (reference sequence). This CDR3 is 21 amino acids long. CDR3 residues: CASSVRLSDLVRAEAKNIQYF. Here the CDR3 DNA reads TGTGCTAGCAGCGTGAGATTATCGGACCTGGTAAGGGCCGAGGCCAAAAACATTCAGTACTTC.

J is TRBJ2-7 and V is TRBV2; TRBD1 might be the D (5 bases). CDR1 and CDR2 (germline): SNHLY, FYNNEI. The CDR3 contains 12 residues. V lost 3 bases and J lost 5, with 8 bases in between. CDR3 nucleotides: TGTGCCAGCAGTGATCAAGGGGACGAGCAGTACTTC. It codes for CASSDQGDEQYF.

The J gene is TRBJ2-6, the V gene TRBV28, with D unclear. V was trimmed by 2 bases and J by 0 bases, leaving 14 bases between them. CDR1 and CDR2 (germline): MDHEN, SYDVKM. The CDR3 is 18 residues long. Written as DNA, the CDR3 is TGTGCCAGCAGTTTAAGGCTGGGTGTAGGCTCTGGGGCCAACGTCCTGACTTTC. It translates to CASSLRLGVGSGANVLTF.

The chain joins TRBV7-3 to TRBJ2-5, with D possibly being TRBD2 (6 bases). The CDR3 length is 15 residues. Germline CDR1 SGHTA, CDR2 FQGTGA. Trimming stripped 0 bases from V and 5 bases from J, with 13 bases between. The CDR3 sequence is CASSLTRRRGETQYF. As DNA, the CDR3 is TGTGCCAGCAGCTTAACCCGGCGCCGGGGGGAGACCCAGTACTTC.

The J gene is TRBJ1-1, the V gene TRBV11-3; D is unclear. The CDR3 totals 14 residues. The V and J ends lost 0 bases and 2 bases respectively, with 7 bases between them. Per germline, CDR1 SGHNT and CDR2 YENEEA. In DNA form, the CDR3 reads TGTGCCAGCAGCTTAGATGGCGGAAACACTGAAGCTTTCTTT. Protein product: CASSLDGGNTEAFF.

The table lists this clone with a few counts. The chain has TRBV7-8 and TRBJ2-2, with 14 bases that match TRBD2. The CDR3 spans 18 residues. Looked up from germline, CDR1 is SGHVS and CDR2 is FQNEAQ. V shed 6 bases, J shed 7 bases, and the junction held 13 bases outside the gene matches. CDR3 bases: TGTGCCAGCAGGTCTCACCGGACTAGCGGGAGGAAGGGCGGGGAGCTGTTTTTT. It specifies CASRSHRTSGRKGGELFF.

This chain connects TRBV7-2 to TRBJ2-5; D gene ambiguous. Trimming stripped 5 bases from V and 5 bases from J, with 12 bases between. The germline V gene has CDR1 SGHTA and CDR2 FQGNSA. There are 13 residues in the CDR3. CDR3 residues: CASSLRDFETQYF. In DNA form, the CDR3 reads TGTGCCAGCAGCCTAAGGGATTTCGAGACCCAGTACTTC.

The genes are TRBV7-3 and TRBJ2-1; 13 bases agree with TRBD2. This CDR3 is built from 16 residues. Germline CDR1 and CDR2: SGHTA and FQGTGA. After removal of 5 bases from V and 5 bases from J, the junction contained 6 bases not matched to a gene. CDR3 loop: CASSASGTSGDNEQFF. In nucleotides, the CDR3 is TGTGCCAGCAGCGCCTCTGGGACTAGCGGGGACAATGAGCAGTTCTTC. The entire variable domain, with the rest obtained from reference TRBV7-3 and TRBJ2-1, is as follows: GAGVSQTPSNKVTEKGKYVELRCDPISGHTALYWYRQSLGQGPEFLIYFQGTGAADDSGLPNDRFFAVRPEGSVSTLKIQRTERGDSAVYLCASSASGTSGDNEQFFGPGTRLTVL.

The chain carries TRBV7-2 and TRBJ1-3, with D perhaps TRBD1 (5 bases). Germline loops: CDR1 SGHTA, CDR2 FQGNSA. The CDR3 runs to 16 residues. Trimming took 1 base from V and 5 from J, leaving 15 bases between them. In DNA form, the CDR3 reads TGTGCCAGCAGCTTAGGTGGGGGAGGGAGAAGAAACACCATATATTTT. Translating gives CASSLGGGGRRNTIYF.

The rearrangement uses TRBV4-3 and TRBJ1-3; D is unresolved. The CDR3 totals 17 residues. The germline V gene encodes CDR1 LGHNA and CDR2 YSLEER. V was trimmed by 0 bases and J by 0 bases, leaving 12 bases between them. DNA for the CDR3: TGCGCCAGCAGCCAAGATCGCCGGGCCCTCTCTGGAAACACCATATATTTT. As protein: CASSQDRRALSGNTIYF.

The V gene is TRBV18, the J gene TRBJ2-5, with D perhaps TRBD2 (5 bases). Trimming removed 3 bases at V and 1 base at J, with 12 bases between. The germline CDR1 and CDR2 sequences are KGHSH and LQKENI. CDR3 length equals 15 residues. CDR3 coding DNA: TGTGCCAGCTCACCTCGGCCAGCGGTCCAAGAGACCCAGTACTTC. Translating gives CASSPRPAVQETQYF.

CDR3 loop: CASSQGGQRPNYGYTF. CDR3 nucleotide sequence: TGTGCCAGCAGCCAAGGGGGCCAGAGGCCTAACTATGGCTACACCTTC. This chain joins TRBV4-2 and TRBJ1-2; D might be TRBD1 (5 bases). Germline V lookup: CDR1 LGHNA, CDR2 YNFKEQ. V shed 1 base and J shed 0 bases, with 12 bases lying between them. The CDR3 spans 16 residues.

The genes are TRBV28 and TRBJ2-7; D uncertain. The V and J ends lost 2 bases and 2 bases respectively, with 7 bases between them. Germline CDR1 and CDR2: MDHEN and SYDVKM. The CDR3 sequence is 13 residues long. The CDR3, as DNA: TGTGCCAGCAGTTTAATGGATGCCTACGAGCAGTACTTC. Amino acids: CASSLMDAYEQYF.

This chain joins TRBV19 and TRBJ1-6, with D perhaps matching TRBD1 (6 bases). Germline loops: CDR1 LNHDA, CDR2 SQIVND (reference sequence). V was trimmed by 4 bases and J by 7 bases, leaving 14 bases between them. The CDR3 is 15 residues long. This CDR3 reads CASSTSGQKNSPLHF. The CDR3 DNA reads as TGTGCCAGTAGTACATCTGGACAGAAAAATTCACCCCTCCACTTT. Filled out from reference TRBV19 and TRBJ1-6, the complete variable domain reads DGGITQSPKYLFRKEGQNVTLSCEQNLNHDAMYWYRQDPGQGLRLIYYSQIVNDFQKGDIAEGYSVSREKKESFPLTVTSAQKNPTAFYLCASSTSGQKNSPLHFGNGTRLTVT.

The gene calls are TRBV4-1 and TRBJ1-2, with TRBD1 identical over 8 bases. V lost 1 base to trimming and J lost 5 bases; unmatched junction nucleotides: 6. CDR3 length: 15 residues. Germline CDR1 is MGHRA and CDR2 is YSYEKL. The CDR3 sequence: CASSQGDGQGYGYTF. CDR3 sequence (DNA): TGCGCCAGCAGCCAAGGTGACGGACAGGGTTATGGCTACACCTTC.

This chain connects TRBV7-2 to TRBJ2-7; D call uncertain. V gave up 6 bases and J gave up 0 bases, with 15 bases separating them. The CDR3 sequence is 15 residues long. Per germline, CDR1 SGHTA and CDR2 FQGNSA. The CDR3 sequence is CASSSIHSLSYEQYF. Written as DNA, the CDR3 is TGTGCCAGCAGTTCTATTCACAGTCTCTCCTACGAGCAGTACTTC. Supplemented by reference TRBV7-2 and TRBJ2-7, the full variable domain reads GAGVSQSPSNKVTEKGKDVELRCDPISGHTALYWYRQSLGQGLEFLIYFQGNSAPDKSGLPSDRFSAERTGGSVSTLTIQRTQQEDSAVYLCASSSIHSLSYEQYFGPGTRLTVT.

The J gene is TRBJ1-2, the V gene TRBV6-5; maybe TRBD1 (5 bases). CDR1 and CDR2 from the germline V gene are MNHEY and SVGAGI. Trimming cost V 5 bases and J 10 bases, with 14 bases left between them. CDR3 size: 12 residues. CDR3 nucleotides: TGTGCCAGCAGTGATACAGGACTCCTCTACACCTTC. This translates into CASSDTGLLYTF.

The rearrangement uses TRBV28 and TRBJ2-7; D remains ambiguous. Germline values: CDR1 MDHEN, CDR2 SYDVKM. CDR3 size: 13 residues. The V end was cut by 3 bases, the J end by 5 bases, with 11 bases between. The CDR3 DNA is TGTGCCAGCAGTTTCCTTCGTGGGAACGAGCAGTACTTC. Amino acid sequence: CASSFLRGNEQYF.